This record looks at one T cell receptor beta chain sequence and its context. Antigen: not known. Each CDR3 protein is one row after TCRdb ran MiXCR on the reads. Among 650,000 to 850,000 distinct CDR3 sequences listed, approximately 32% were seen once. This specimen belongs to a study of T cell repertoires in cytomegalovirus infection. Germline CDR1 SGHVS, CDR2 FNYEAQ. The CDR3 is made up of 17 amino acids. With 5 bases removed from V and 0 bases from J, the gap between germline ends came to 18 bases. J is TRBJ2-3 and V is TRBV7-6, with D possibly matching TRBD2 (6 bases). Source: cultured CD8+ T cells from PBMCs, taken from culture after CMV antigen stimulation. This TCR came from a human donor in good health (CMV status not recorded). Some clones in this sample may be carry-over from other donors' samples. The CDR3: CASSPALAPTSTDTQYF. CDR3 coding DNA: TGTGCCAGCAGCCCAGCACTAGCTCCAACTAGCACAGATACGCAGTATTTT.